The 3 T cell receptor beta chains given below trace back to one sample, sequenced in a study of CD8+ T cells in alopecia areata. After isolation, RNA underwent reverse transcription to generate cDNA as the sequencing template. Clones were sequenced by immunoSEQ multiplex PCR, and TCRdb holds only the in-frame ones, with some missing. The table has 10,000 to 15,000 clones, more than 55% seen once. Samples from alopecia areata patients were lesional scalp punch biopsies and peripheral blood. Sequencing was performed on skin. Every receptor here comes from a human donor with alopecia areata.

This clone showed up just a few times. CDR3: CASSPPANEQFF. In nucleotides, the CDR3 is TGCGCCAGCAGCCCCCCGGCCAATGAGCAGTTCTTC. The chain recombines TRBV4-1 with TRBJ2-1; D unresolved. V lost 4 bases and J 6 bases, leaving 7 bases between the germline ends. The CDR3 totals 12 residues. Germline CDR1 MGHRA, CDR2 YSYEKL.

CDR3 sequence reads: CSVDKAPYNEQFF. Here the CDR3 DNA reads TGCAGCGTCGACAAAGCCCCCTACAATGAGCAGTTCTTC. The chain joins TRBV29-1 to TRBJ2-1; no clear D. The CDR3 totals 13 residues. Germline CDR1 and CDR2: SQVTM and ANQGSEA. The V gene lost 6 bases and the J gene lost 2 bases, with 11 bases spanning the gap.

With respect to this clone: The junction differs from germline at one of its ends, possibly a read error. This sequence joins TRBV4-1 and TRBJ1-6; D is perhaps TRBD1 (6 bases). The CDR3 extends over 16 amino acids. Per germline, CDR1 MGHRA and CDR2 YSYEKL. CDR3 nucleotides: TGCGCTAGCAGCCATGCCATCAGGGGATTATGGTCACCCCTCCACTTT. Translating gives CASSHAIRGLWSPLHF.